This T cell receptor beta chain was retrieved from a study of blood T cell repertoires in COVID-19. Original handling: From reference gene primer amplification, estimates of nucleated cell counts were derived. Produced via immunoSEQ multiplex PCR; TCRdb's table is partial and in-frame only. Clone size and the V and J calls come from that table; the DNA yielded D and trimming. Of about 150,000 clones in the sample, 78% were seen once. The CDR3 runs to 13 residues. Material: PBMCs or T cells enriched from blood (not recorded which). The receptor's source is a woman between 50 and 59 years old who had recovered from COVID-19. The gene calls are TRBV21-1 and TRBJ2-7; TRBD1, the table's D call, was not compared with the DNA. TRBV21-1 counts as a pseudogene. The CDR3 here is CASSNLTDYEQYV. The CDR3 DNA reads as TGTGCCAGCAGCAATTTGACAGACTACGAGCAGTACGTC.